This record covers a single T cell receptor (beta chain). The Seattle patients, enrolled during active infection, were followed longitudinally. The record originates from a study of blood T cell repertoires in COVID-19. Study summary: There were acute and convalescent COVID-19 samples, and they came from the United States, Italy and Spain. PBMCs, B-cell-depleted T cells, or T cells provided the cDNA or gDNA that made up the material.

Original processing notes: Reference gene primer amplification gave estimated nucleated cell counts. Here immunoSEQ multiplex PCR was the method, and the copy in TCRdb shows in-frame clones only, minus some. That table is the source of V, J and clone size, and D and trimming were worked out from the DNA. This table holds roughly 390,000 clones, 87% found once. Specimen: peripheral blood. The receptor was isolated from a woman in her twenties or thirties with COVID-19, enrolled during active disease.

The CDR3 bases are TGTGCCAGTAGTATTTGGCAGGGCAACAGCGGGCGGCACGAGCAGTACTTC. Residues: CASSIWQGNSGRHEQYF. The rearrangement uses TRBV19 and TRBJ2-7; possible D gene TRBD2, 6 bases. Germline V CDR1 and CDR2: LNHDA, SQIVND (reference sequence). The V and J ends lost 3 bases and 5 bases respectively, with 23 bases between them. There are 17 residues in the CDR3.